The present entry profiles one T cell receptor beta chain with its context. The target of this receptor is not known. Base qualities are missing; no much larger clone stands one base away. V gives up 7 bases and J gives up 1 base, and the segment between their germline ends measures 18 bases. Inclusive of the bounding cysteine and phenylalanine, the CDR3 is 16 residues long. Only the CDR3 part of the read is kept: 48 bases, read in frame from the first base. This record comes from a study of T-cell reconstitution after alpha-beta-depleted transplantation in children (TCRdb year 2016). With regard to the full study: Using TCR repertoire profiling, the study followed T-cell immune reconstitution in a quantitative way in children after TCRalphabeta/CD19-depleted allogeneic hematopoietic cell transplantation.

The receptor library was made with PCR. Sequenced on an Illumina HiSeq 2500. Molecular barcoding was employed in the preparation of TCR libraries, with unique molecular identifiers being used to normalize TCRbeta repertoire quantification. Using fastp trimming at Q25 and MiXCR clonotype assembly, TCRdb reanalyzed the public sequencing data and kept in-frame beta chains. CDR3 protein sequences are deduplicated, and each keeps its most common genes and DNA. In all, the sample holds a few hundred thousand distinct CDR3 sequences, and just over 20% of those were seen once. The top ten clones comprise approximately 3.8% of the sample.

The specimen was PBMCs from the stem cell graft donor, collected from the stem cell graft. The sequence links TRBV12-3 or TRBV12-4 to TRBJ2-3; no D segment can be confidently identified. This TCR came from a human donor who donated a stem cell graft to a child with acute myeloid leukemia. DNA sequence: TGTGCCAGCACCGCCACCCTTATATCCGGCACAGATACGCAGTATTTT. Its protein reads: CASTATLISGTDTQYF.